The clone carrying this TCR beta chain appeared a few times. The antigen is unknown. Germline-derived CDR1 and CDR2 are SGHRS and YFSETQ. The trim removed 7 bases at V and 10 bases at J, leaving 15 bases unmatched. The CDR3 runs 15 residues. Time point given: week 5, during vaccination. Topical imiquimod accompanied each vaccine dose, which consisted of 300 ug of mutant IDH1 20-mer peptide. The sample originates from a study of a mutant IDH1 vaccine in newly diagnosed glioma. As for the study in general: Patients were started on vaccination 4-6 weeks after radiotherapy alone, or with temozolomide cycles. Findings of the study overall: Vaccine-induced immune responses were detected in approximately 93% of patients.

Profiling relied on immunoSEQ multiplex PCR, and the TCRdb table lists in-frame clones only, not all of them. This sample has around 31,000 clones, with over 50% found just once. This receptor was taken from a young woman with glioma. V usage is TRBV5-1 and J usage is TRBJ1-4; 8 positions match TRBD1. The specimen was PBMCs, collected from a glioma patient whose treatment included an IDH1 peptide vaccine. CDR3 region: CASAPTSGQGGKLFF. The CDR3 coding sequence is TGCGCCAGCGCACCTACTAGTGGACAGGGCGGAAAACTGTTTTTT.